The 5 T cell receptor beta chains listed next were all sequenced from one sample in a study of CD8+CD57+ T cells in acquired aplastic anemia. Patients picked for sequencing had shown CD8+CD57+ cell expansion detected by flow cytometry. Genomic DNA templated the TCR beta VDJ and CDR3 profiling. Via MiXCR, TCRdb re-called the reads, giving one row per CDR3 protein. Among roughly 170,000 distinct CDR3 sequences listed, nearly 50% were seen once. The sample comprised sorted CD4+, CD8+, or CD8+CD57+ T cells (not recorded which) from PBMCs. These receptors all come from a human donor with aplastic anemia.

The chain is built from TRBV5-4 and TRBJ2-3; TRBD2 aligns across 14 bases. Germline CDR1 is SGHNT and CDR2 is YYREEE (reference sequence). The junction had 5 bases not matched to a gene; V was cut back by 1 base and J by 1 base. CDR3 length equals 18 residues. The CDR3 loop reads CASSLLRLAGGRTDTQYF. The CDR3 nucleotides are TGTGCCAGCAGCTTGTTGAGACTAGCGGGGGGGCGCACAGATACGCAGTATTTT.

The chain carries TRBV18 and TRBJ2-7; 9 positions match TRBD2. The CDR3 runs 14 residues. CDR1 and CDR2 from the germline V gene are KGHSH and LQKENI. V lost 5 bases and J lost 4; bases outside the gene matches: 6. CDR3 protein: CASSSSAGGYEQYF. The DNA for the CDR3 is TGTGCCAGCTCAAGTTCAGCGGGGGGTTACGAGCAGTACTTC.

The genes are TRBV7-6 and TRBJ2-5; D unclear. Trimming pared 6 bases from V and 5 bases from J, leaving 10 bases between. Germline CDR1 SGHVS, CDR2 FNYEAQ. CDR3 length: 12 amino acids. This CDR3 is CASSPDQETQYF. In nucleotides, the CDR3 is TGTGCCAGCAGTCCTGATCAGGAGACCCAGTACTTC.

V usage is TRBV2 and J usage is TRBJ2-5, with D possibly matching TRBD1 (6 bases). The V end lost 3 bases, the J end lost 4 bases, and 6 bases lay between the germline ends. The CDR3 totals 12 residues. Germline CDR1 SNHLY, CDR2 FYNNEI. The CDR3 region is CASSEGAETQYF. The CDR3 nucleotides are TGTGCCAGCAGTGAGGGGGCAGAGACCCAGTACTTC. The full variable domain, with the rest looked up from reference TRBV2 and TRBJ2-5, is EPEVTQTPSHQVTQMGQEVILRCVPISNHLYFYWYRQILGQKVEFLVSFYNNEISEKSEIFDDQFSVERPDGSNFTLKIRSTKLEDSAMYFCASSEGAETQYFGPGTRLLVL.

The chain is built from TRBV5-1 and TRBJ2-7; TRBD1 matches 7 bases. Germline V gene lookup returns CDR1 SGHRS and CDR2 YFSETQ. The CDR3 has 15 residues. V shed 1 base, J shed 4 bases, and the junction held 8 bases outside the gene matches. Here the CDR3 DNA reads TGCGCCAGCAGCTTGTCTGGGACAGTCTCGTACGAGCAGTACTTC. The encoded protein is CASSLSGTVSYEQYF.